Here is one T cell receptor beta chain with its context. The V gene lost 5 bases and the J gene lost 9 bases, with 14 bases spanning the gap. The CDR3 runs to 13 residues. In germline, CDR1 is SEHNR, CDR2 FQNEAQ (reference sequence). These data originate in a study of T cell changes during pregnancy in multiple sclerosis. Data came from immunoSEQ multiplex PCR; TCRdb stores just in-frame clones and leaves some out. The repertoire includes about 110,000 clones, 80% to 95% of them detected once, and roughly 3.5% sits in the top ten. This TCR was recovered from a female donor with multiple sclerosis, enrolled in a pregnancy study. The starting material was peripheral blood, obtained after pregnancy. This chain joins TRBV7-9 and TRBJ1-5; possible D gene TRBD1, 5 bases. This CDR3 reads CASSQDSEGPQHF. CDR3 DNA: TGTGCCAGCAGCCAAGACAGTGAAGGGCCCCAGCATTTT.